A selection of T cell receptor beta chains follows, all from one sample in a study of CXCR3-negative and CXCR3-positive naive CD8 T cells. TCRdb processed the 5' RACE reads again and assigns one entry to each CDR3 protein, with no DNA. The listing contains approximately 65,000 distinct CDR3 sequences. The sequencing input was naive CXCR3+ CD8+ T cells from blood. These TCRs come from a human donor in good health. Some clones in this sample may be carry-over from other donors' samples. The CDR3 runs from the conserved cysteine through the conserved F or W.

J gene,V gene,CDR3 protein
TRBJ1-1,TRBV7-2,CASSHNMNTEAFF
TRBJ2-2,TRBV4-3,CASSQDIGSGGELFF
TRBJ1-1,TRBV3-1,CASSPWGPNTEAFF
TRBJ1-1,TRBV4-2,CASSQDRGDIPVQDTEAFF
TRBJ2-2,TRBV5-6,CASSRGLAPSTGELFF
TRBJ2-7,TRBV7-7,CASSEGGPGDEQYF
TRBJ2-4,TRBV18,CASSPMDEVAKNIQYF
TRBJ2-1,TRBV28,CAGSSADLDIGDNEQFF
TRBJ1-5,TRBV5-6,CASSFGGDKPQHF
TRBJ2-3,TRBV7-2,CASSLARRRGPAEDTQYF
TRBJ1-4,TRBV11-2,CASSYPKAAGEKLFF
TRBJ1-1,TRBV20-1,CSAREGAGEAFF
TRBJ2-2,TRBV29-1,CSVLGGGELFF
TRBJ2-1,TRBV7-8,CASSFTGLEWRDEQFF
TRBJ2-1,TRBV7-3,CASSLTIAGGPINEQFF
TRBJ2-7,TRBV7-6,CASSRDSIYEQYF
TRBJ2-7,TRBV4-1,CASSNGRGGSYEQYF
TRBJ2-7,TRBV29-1,CSVDAQEGTYEQYF
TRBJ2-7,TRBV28,CASNPSGGSGEQYF
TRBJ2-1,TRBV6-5,CASSDSGVSYNEQFF
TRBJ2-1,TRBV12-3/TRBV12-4,CASSLISLASGDPRGEQFF
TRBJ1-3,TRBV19,CATGFGAHPGNTIYF
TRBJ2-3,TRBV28,CASSSPLIAGHGIDTQYF
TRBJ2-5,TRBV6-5,CASSSVGLGRQETQYF
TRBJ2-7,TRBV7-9,CASRGGSAYEQYF
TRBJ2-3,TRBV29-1,CSVVWGRVTDTQYF
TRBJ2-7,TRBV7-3,CASSLTGGQSEEQYF
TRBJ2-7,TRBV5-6,CASSFGGLSSYEQYF
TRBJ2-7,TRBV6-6,CASSLPGESSEQYF
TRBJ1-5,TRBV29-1,CSGRQGWGQPQHF
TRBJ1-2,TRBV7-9,CASSPKDGGYGYTF
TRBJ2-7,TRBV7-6,CASSWPRPGTGGASSTGEQYF
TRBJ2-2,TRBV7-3,CASSLGVAGNTGELFF
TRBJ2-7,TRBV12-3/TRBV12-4,CASSSRGYSYEQYF
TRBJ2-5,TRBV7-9,CASSSSLLRDRGAETQYF
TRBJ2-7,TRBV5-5,CASSRGTDAYEQYF
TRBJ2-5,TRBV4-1,CASSQTLGDRIQETQYF
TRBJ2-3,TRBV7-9,CASLEGTDTQYF
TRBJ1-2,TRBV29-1,CSAWTEGLGGYTF
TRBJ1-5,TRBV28,CASFLGSGSNQPQHF
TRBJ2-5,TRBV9,CASSVARGQETQYF
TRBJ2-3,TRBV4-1,CASSPLAGGQRYTDTQYF